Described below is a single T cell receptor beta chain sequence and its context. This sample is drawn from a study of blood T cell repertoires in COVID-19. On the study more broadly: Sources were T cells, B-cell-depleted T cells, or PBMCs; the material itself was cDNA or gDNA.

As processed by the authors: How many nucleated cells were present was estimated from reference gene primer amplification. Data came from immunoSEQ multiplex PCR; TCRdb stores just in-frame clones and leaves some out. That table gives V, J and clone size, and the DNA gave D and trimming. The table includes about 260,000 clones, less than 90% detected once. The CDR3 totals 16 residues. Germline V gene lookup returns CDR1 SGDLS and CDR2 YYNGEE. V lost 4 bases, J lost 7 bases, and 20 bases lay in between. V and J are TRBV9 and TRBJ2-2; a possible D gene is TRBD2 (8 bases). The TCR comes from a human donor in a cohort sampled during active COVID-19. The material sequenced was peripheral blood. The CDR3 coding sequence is TGTGCCAGCAGCCCCCTCGGGAGGGGGCTGGGCGGGGAGCTGTTTTTT. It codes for CASSPLGRGLGGELFF.